This T cell receptor (beta chain) derives from a study of T cell repertoires and leukemia-associated antigens (dated by TCRdb to between 2017 and 2020). Background on the whole study: About 5.1 to 6.6 million read pairs and about 3 to 5.0 million effective reads were obtained per sample, with 15 million to 20 million effective reads obtained overall. Using in vitro peptide stimulation of healthy T cells, the study sought to determine the antigen recognized by a TCR Vbeta21 clone earlier detected in CML patients.

As encoded in the germline V gene (reference sequence), CDR1 is DFQATT while CDR2 is SNEGSKA. The CDR3 is 15 residues long, ends included. Kept here is only the CDR3 DNA, which spans 45 bases and is read in frame from base 1. Deletion took 0 bases off V and 1 base off J, with a span of 11 bases between the germline ends. About this clonotype itself: It has no known antigen specificity. The final CDR3 position lacks the conserved phenylalanine or tryptophan, pointing to a likely read error.

Total RNA was extracted from the cultured T cells with TRIzol reagent. TCRbeta libraries were amplified from RNA by 5' rapid amplification of cDNA ends (5'RACE). Before sequencing, library concentration and integrity were assessed using Qubit, an Agilent instrument, and quantitative PCR. A commercial service provider sequenced the qualified libraries on Illumina HiSeq or MiSeq. As for how the authors treated the data: MiXCR version 1.8.2 was used to identify TCR sequences in each sample. To qualify, a clone needed a CDR3 longer than four amino acids, an in-frame nucleotide length, and no stop codon. A read containing the complete CDR3 structure was defined as an effective read. RT-PCR with 24 Vbeta primers, GeneScan spectratyping, and Sanger sequencing were used to validate the expanded clones. TCRdb reprocessed the public reads (quality trimming at Q25 with fastp, clone calling with MiXCR) and kept in-frame beta chains. Rows matching on CDR3 protein sequence are summarized as one entry with the most common DNA and genes. TCRdb, not the original authors, processed these V and J calls. In this sample the table shows roughly 10,000 distinct CDR3 sequences, 35% to 45% of which occur a single time. Roughly 29% of the sample is in the top ten clones.

CD3+ T cells were first rested overnight at roughly 2.7 million cells/mL in RPMI 1640 without fetal bovine serum. MACS immunomagnetic beads were used, per the manufacturer's instructions, to isolate CD3+ T cells from PBMCs. General conclusions and limits of the study: The antigen specificity and function of the expanded clones were not directly tested and needed further investigation. The four groups showed no significant differences in numbers of Vbeta genes (around 55), Jbeta genes (approximately 15), VDJ rearrangements, or unique CDR3s.

The receptor was derived from a female donor in good health. The chain is assembled from TRBV20-1 and TRBJ2-3; TRBD2 could be the D gene, as 6 bases match. What was sequenced was CD3+ T cells sorted from blood and cultured. The bases are TGCAGTGCTAGAGATCGGTTAGCGGGCACAGATACGCAGTATCTT. Its protein reads: CSARDRLAGTDTQYL.